The clone carrying this T cell receptor beta chain was seen a single time. Its matching antigen is unknown. The source of the sample is a study of cytomegalovirus exposure and HLA in healthy donors. Germline V CDR1 and CDR2: PRHDT, FYEKMQ (reference sequence). This CDR3 is built from 13 residues. The ends were cut back, 8 bases at V and 5 bases at J, with 16 bases in the middle. Vbeta (60) and Jbeta (13) primers were used in the PCR. Clones were read by immunoSEQ multiplex PCR, and TCRdb kept only the in-frame ones, dropping some. The data contain tens of thousands of clones, roughly 80% of them singletons. Overall study findings and caveats: In a later analysis, a genetic analysis reported fewer productive-TCR N-insertions in an Asian-associated ancestry cluster than the cohort average. The productive fraction for most TCR beta V segments was about 87% or about 30% in an earlier analysis. Specificity of three CMV-associated chains for CMV antigens was verified in vitro.

These donors, healthy bone marrow donors, were studied. The sample taken for sequencing was PBMCs. The source is a woman in her twenties or thirties in good health and CMV-seropositive. The chain has TRBV13 and TRBJ2-7; D is unresolved. The CDR3 DNA is TGTGCCAGCCTCGGGTCAGCGAAGAACGAGCAGTACTTC. Its protein is CASLGSAKNEQYF.